This T cell receptor (beta chain) was observed in a study of tumor-infiltrating lymphocytes in primary liver carcinoma. This clonotype appeared many times. Blood RNA came from unsorted whole blood; germline DNA was also extracted. Reverse transcription of approximately 0.55 ug total RNA with a constant-region primer produced TCR beta cDNA. The TCR beta library was amplified through three nested multiplex PCR rounds in a modified ARM-PCR procedure. TCRdb analysed the multiplex PCR reads with MiXCR anew, one entry per CDR3 protein. This sample yields approximately 330,000 distinct CDR3 sequences, of which 65% are seen a single time; 5.5% to 8% belongs to the top ten. This clonotype originated in a middle-aged man with primary liver carcinoma and hepatitis B virus infection. The sample consisted of peripheral blood.

The CDR3 coding sequence is TGTGCCAGCAGTTACTCGACCAAATCCGACTACGAGCAGTACTTC. This codes for CASSYSTKSDYEQYF. The J gene is TRBJ2-7, the V gene TRBV6-2 or TRBV6-3; D is uncertain. Germline loops: CDR1 MNHEY, CDR2 SVGEGT. The CDR3 loop spans 15 amino acids. V lost 0 bases and J lost 3, with 12 bases in between.